The present TCR beta chain was sequenced within a study of T cell repertoires and HLA-DP antigens. Overall study: One stimulator alloantigen differed from self by one groove amino acid; the other by ten. Average DNA input: roughly 0.2 ug for CD137+CD4+ sorts, 950 to 1,500 ng pre-culture.

Worth noting for this clone: Its antigen is unidentified.

Primers targeted 54 TRBV and 13 TRBJ segments. Assay: immunoSEQ multiplex PCR; the TCRdb copy retains only in-frame clones and omits some. The data hold fewer than 95,000 clones, with approximately 86% observed a single time. The CDR3 spans 14 residues. V was clipped by 7 bases and J by 6 bases, with 17 bases between them. Germline CDR1 and CDR2: MNHEY and SVGAGI. Study results and limitations: Against one allele, clones undetected before culture averaged about 40%; against the other, about 51%.

The specimen was CD4+ T cells from PBMCs. The chain couples TRBV6-5 to TRBJ2-3; TRBD1 or TRBD2 may be the D gene (5 bases each). The receptor was derived from a man aged 50 or older in good health and CMV-seronegative. This chain's CDR3 is CASMPQGVRDTQYF. As DNA, the CDR3 is TGTGCCAGCATGCCTCAGGGAGTGAGGGATACGCAGTATTTT.